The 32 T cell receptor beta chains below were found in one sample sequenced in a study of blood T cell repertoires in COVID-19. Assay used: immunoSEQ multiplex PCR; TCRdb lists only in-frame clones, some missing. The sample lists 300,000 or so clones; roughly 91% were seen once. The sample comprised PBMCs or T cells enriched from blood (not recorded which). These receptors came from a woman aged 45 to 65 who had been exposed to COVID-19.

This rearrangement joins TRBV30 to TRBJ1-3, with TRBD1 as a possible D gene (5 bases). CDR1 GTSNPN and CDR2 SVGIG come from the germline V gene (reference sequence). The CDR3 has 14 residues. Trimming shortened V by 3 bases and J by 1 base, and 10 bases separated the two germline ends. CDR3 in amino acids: CAWSAKGSGNTIYF. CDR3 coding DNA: TGTGCCTGGAGCGCCAAGGGGTCTGGAAACACCATATATTTT.

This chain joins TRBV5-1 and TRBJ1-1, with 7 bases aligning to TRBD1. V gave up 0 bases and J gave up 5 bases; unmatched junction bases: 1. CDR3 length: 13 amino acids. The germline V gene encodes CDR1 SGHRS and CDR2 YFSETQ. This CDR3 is CASSLVTGTEAFF. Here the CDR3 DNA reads TGCGCCAGCAGCTTGGTGACAGGGACTGAAGCTTTCTTT.

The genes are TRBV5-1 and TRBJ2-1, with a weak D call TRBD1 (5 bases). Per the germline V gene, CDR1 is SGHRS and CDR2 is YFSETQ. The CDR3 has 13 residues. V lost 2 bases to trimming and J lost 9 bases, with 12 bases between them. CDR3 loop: CASSLDRSGEQFF. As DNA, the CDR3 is TGCGCCAGCAGCTTAGACAGATCTGGTGAGCAGTTCTTC.

DNA for the CDR3: TGTGCCAGCTCACCACCTGTCGGACAGACGAACACCGGGGAGCTGTTTTTT. Encoded protein: CASSPPVGQTNTGELFF. J is TRBJ2-2 and V is TRBV18, with D maybe TRBD1 (6 bases). Trimming pared 0 bases from V and 0 bases from J, leaving 11 bases between. Germline values: CDR1 KGHSH, CDR2 LQKENI. The CDR3 is 17 residues long.

DNA of the CDR3: TGTGCCAGCAGTGTCGGGCTAGCGGGGGGATACAATGAGCAGTTCTTC. Translated: CASSVGLAGGYNEQFF. The rearrangement joins TRBV2 to TRBJ2-1; TRBD2 matches 11 bases. There are 16 residues in the CDR3. Trimming removed 4 bases from V and 4 bases from J; junction bases left unmatched: 6. Germline loops: CDR1 SNHLY, CDR2 FYNNEI.

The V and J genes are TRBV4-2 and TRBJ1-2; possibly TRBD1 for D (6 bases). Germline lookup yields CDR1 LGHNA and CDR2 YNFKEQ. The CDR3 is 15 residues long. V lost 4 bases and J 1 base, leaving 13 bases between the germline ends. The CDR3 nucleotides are TGTGCCAGCAGCCCGGAGCAGGGGAATAACTATGGCTACACCTTC. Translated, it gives CASSPEQGNNYGYTF.

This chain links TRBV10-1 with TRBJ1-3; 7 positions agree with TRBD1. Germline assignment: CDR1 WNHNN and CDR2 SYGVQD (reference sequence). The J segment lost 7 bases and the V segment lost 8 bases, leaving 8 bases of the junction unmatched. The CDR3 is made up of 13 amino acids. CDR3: CASRDRASNTIYF. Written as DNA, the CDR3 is TGCGCCAGCCGAGACAGGGCGAGTAACACCATATATTTT.

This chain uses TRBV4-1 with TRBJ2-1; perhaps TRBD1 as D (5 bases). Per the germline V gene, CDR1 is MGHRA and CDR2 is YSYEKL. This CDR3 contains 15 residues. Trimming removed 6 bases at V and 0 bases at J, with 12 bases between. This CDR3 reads CASREEGVSYNEQFF. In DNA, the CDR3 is TGCGCCAGCAGAGAAGAAGGGGTCTCCTACAATGAGCAGTTCTTC.

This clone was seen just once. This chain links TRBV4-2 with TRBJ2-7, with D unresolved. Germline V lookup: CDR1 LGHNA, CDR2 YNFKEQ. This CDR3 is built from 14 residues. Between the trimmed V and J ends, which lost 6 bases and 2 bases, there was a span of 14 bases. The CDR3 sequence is CASRRQLTTYEQYF. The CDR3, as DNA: TGTGCCAGCAGGCGTCAACTCACTACCTACGAGCAGTACTTC.

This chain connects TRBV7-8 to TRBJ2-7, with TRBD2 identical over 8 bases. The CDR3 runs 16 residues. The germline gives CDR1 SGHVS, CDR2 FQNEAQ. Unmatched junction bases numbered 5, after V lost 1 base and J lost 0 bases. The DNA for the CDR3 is TGTGCCAGCAGCTTAGTCAGTGCGGGGGGCTCCTACGAGCAGTACTTC. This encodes CASSLVSAGGSYEQYF.

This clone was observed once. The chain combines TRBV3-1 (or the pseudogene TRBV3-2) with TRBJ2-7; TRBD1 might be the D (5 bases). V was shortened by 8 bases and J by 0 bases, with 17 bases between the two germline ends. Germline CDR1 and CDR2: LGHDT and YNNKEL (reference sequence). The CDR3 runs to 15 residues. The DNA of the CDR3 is TGTGCCAGCGGGATAGGGGTGCAGAGCTCCTACGAGCAGTACTTC. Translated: CASGIGVQSSYEQYF.

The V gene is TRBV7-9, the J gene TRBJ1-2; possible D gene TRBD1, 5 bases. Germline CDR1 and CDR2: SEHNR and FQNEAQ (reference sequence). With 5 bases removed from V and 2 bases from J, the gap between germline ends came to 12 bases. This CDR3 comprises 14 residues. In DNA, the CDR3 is TGTGCCAGCAGCGCGCCGCGGGACAACTATGGCTACACCTTC. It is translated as CASSAPRDNYGYTF.

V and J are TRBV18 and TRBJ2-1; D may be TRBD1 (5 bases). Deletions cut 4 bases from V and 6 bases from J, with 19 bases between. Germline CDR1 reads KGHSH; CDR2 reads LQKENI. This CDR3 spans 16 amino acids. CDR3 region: CASSQFLGVQSNEQFF. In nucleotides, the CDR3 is TGTGCCAGCTCACAGTTCTTAGGGGTTCAGTCCAATGAGCAGTTCTTC.

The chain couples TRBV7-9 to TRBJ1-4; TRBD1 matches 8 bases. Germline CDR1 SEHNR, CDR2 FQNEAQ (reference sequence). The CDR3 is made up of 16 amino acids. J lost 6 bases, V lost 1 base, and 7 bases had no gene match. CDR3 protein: CASSLDAGQGDEKLFF. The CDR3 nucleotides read TGTGCCAGCAGCTTAGACGCAGGACAGGGAGATGAAAAACTGTTTTTT.

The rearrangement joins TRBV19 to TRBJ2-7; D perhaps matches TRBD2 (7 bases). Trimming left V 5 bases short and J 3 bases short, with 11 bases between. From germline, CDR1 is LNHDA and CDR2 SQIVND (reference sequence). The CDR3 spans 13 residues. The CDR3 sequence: CASSQGGGYEQYF. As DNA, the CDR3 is TGTGCCAGTAGTCAAGGGGGGGGCTACGAGCAGTACTTC. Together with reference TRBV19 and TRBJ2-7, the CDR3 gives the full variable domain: DGGITQSPKYLFRKEGQNVTLSCEQNLNHDAMYWYRQDPGQGLRLIYYSQIVNDFQKGDIAEGYSVSREKKESFPLTVTSAQKNPTAFYLCASSQGGGYEQYFGPGTRLTVT.

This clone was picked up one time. Here the CDR3 DNA reads TGTGCCAGCAGAGAATCTAGCATTGTGACAGATACGCAGTATTTT. Translation: CASRESSIVTDTQYF. This sequence joins TRBV2 and TRBJ2-3, with D possibly matching TRBD2 (5 bases). Trimming pared 6 bases from V and 3 bases from J, leaving 16 bases between. In germline, CDR1 is SNHLY, CDR2 FYNNEI. This CDR3 comprises 15 residues.

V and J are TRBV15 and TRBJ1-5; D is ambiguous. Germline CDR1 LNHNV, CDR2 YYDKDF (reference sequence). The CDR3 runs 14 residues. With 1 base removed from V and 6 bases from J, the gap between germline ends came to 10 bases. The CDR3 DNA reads TGTGCCACCAGCAGAGCCATCCCCCCTCAGCCCCAGCATTTT. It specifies CATSRAIPPQPQHF.

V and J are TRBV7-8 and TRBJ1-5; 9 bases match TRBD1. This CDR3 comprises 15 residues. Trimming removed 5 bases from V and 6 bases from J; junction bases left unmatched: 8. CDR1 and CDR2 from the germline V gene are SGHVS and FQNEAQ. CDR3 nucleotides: TGTGCCAGCAGCACCCGGGACAGGGTTATTCAGCCCCAGCATTTT. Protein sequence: CASSTRDRVIQPQHF. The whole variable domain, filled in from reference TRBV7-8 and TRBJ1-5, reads GAGVSQSPRYKVAKRGQDVALRCDPISGHVSLFWYQQALGQGPEFLTYFQNEAQLDKSGLPSDRFFAERPEGSVSTLKIQRTQQEDSAVYLCASSTRDRVIQPQHFGDGTRLSIL.

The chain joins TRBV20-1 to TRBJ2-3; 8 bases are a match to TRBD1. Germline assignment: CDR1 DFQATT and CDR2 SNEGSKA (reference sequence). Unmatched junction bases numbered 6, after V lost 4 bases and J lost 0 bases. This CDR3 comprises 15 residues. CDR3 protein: CSANDRGRSTDTQYF. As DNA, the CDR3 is TGCAGTGCTAATGACAGGGGTCGGAGCACAGATACGCAGTATTTT.

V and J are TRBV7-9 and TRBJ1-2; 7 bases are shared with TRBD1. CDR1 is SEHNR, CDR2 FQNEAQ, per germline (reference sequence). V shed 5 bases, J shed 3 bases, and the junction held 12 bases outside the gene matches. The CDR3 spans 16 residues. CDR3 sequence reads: CASSRTTGVNDYGYTF. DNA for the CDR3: TGTGCCAGCAGCAGGACCACAGGGGTAAATGACTATGGCTACACCTTC.

CDR3 amino acids: CASSQSGGGNTIYF. The CDR3 DNA sequence: TGTGCCAGCAGCCAATCAGGGGGCGGAAACACCATATATTTT. V usage is TRBV3-1 (or the pseudogene TRBV3-2) and J usage is TRBJ1-3; 8 bases align to TRBD1. Germline CDR1 and CDR2: LGHDT and YNNKEL (reference sequence). Trimming removed 2 bases from V and 4 bases from J; junction bases left unmatched: 1. This CDR3 is 14 amino acids long.

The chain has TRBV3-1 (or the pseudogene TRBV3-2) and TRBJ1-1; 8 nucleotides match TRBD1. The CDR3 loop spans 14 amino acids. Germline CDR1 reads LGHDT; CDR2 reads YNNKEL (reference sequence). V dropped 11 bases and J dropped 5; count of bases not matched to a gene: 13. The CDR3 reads CAAAGQGAVTEAFF. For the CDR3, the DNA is TGTGCCGCGGCGGGGCAGGGGGCCGTAACTGAAGCTTTCTTT.

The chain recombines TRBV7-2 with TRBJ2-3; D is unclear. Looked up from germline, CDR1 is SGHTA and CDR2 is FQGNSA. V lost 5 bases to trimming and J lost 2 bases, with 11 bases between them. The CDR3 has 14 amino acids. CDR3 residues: CASSLSGPTDTQYF. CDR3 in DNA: TGTGCCAGCAGCCTGTCGGGTCCCACAGATACGCAGTATTTT.

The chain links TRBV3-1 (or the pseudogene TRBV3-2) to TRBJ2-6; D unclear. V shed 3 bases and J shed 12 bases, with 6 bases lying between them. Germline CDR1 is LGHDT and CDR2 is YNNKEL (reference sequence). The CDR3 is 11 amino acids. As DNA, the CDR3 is TGTGCCAGCAGCCAGGCAGTCGTCCTGACTTTC. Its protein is CASSQAVVLTF.

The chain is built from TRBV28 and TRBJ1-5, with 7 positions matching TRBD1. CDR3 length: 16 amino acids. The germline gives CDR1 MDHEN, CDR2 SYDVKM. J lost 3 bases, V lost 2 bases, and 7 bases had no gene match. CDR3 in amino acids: CASSLAPGQNNQPQHF. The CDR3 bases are TGTGCCAGCAGTTTAGCACCGGGACAGAACAATCAGCCCCAGCATTTT.

The CDR3 protein is CASRASRGAAYEQYF. In DNA form, the CDR3 reads TGTGCCAGCAGGGCATCACGGGGGGCCGCCTACGAGCAGTACTTC. The V call is TRBV2, the J call TRBJ2-7, with D possibly being TRBD2 (7 bases). Trimming took off 6 bases at V and 2 bases at J, with 17 bases between the two ends. The germline gives CDR1 SNHLY, CDR2 FYNNEI. The CDR3 sequence is 15 residues long.

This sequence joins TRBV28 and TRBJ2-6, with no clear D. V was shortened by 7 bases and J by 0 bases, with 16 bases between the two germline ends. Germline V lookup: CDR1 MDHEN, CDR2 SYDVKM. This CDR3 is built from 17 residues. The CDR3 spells CASTSPGSSSGANVLTF. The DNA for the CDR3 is TGTGCCAGCACCAGCCCCGGGTCGAGCTCTGGGGCCAACGTCCTGACTTTC.

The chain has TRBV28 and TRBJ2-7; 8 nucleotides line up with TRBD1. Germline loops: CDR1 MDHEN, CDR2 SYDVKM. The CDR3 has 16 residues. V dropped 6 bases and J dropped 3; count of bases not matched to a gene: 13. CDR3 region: CASRQGPGGGFYEQYF. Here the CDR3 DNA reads TGTGCCAGCAGGCAAGGGCCAGGGGGCGGTTTCTACGAGCAGTACTTC.

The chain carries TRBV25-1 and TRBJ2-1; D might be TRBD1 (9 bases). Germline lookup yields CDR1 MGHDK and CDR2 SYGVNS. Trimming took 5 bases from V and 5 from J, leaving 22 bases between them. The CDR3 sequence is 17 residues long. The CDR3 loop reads CASSLPGGTGRNNEQFF. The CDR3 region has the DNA TGTGCCAGCAGTCTACCGGGGGGGACAGGGAGAAACAATGAGCAGTTCTTC.

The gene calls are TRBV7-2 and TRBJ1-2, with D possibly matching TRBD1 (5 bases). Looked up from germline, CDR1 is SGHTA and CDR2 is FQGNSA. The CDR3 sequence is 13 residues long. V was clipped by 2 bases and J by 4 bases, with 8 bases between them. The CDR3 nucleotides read TGTGCCAGCAGCTTAAACGGGGGCTATGGCTACACCTTC. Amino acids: CASSLNGGYGYTF.

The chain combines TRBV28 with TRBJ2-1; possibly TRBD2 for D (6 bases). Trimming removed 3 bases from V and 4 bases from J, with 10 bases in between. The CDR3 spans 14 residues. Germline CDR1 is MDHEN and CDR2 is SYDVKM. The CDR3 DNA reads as TGTGCCAGCAGTTTGGCAGGGACTTACAATGAGCAGTTCTTC. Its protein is CASSLAGTYNEQFF.

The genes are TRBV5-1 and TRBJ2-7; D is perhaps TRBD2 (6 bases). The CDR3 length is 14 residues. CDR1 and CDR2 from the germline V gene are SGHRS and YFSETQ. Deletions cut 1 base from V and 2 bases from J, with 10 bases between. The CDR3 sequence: CASSLNSGTYEQYF. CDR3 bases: TGCGCCAGCAGCTTGAATAGCGGAACCTACGAGCAGTACTTC.